This is a list of T cell receptor beta chains from one sample in a study of neoadjuvant anti-PD-1 for oral cavity cancer. Method: immunoSEQ multiplex PCR; TCRdb's copy keeps in-frame clones and lacks some. In the table there are tens of thousands of clones, 27% of which are singletons. The material sequenced was tumor tissue, taken after nivolumab (anti-PD-1) treatment. These receptors all stem from a person between 40 and 79 years old with oral cavity squamous cell carcinoma. Each CDR3 is given with its conserved first and last residue. The order of the fields is CDR3 DNA, CDR3 protein, J gene, CDR3 length, clone size, D gene, V gene. D genes are given only for firm matches. Some rows mark clone size as missing; the rest say once, few, many or name a class of expanded clone.

TGTGCCAGCAGCTTTTCGTCCTTCTACGAGCAGTACTTC CASSFSSFYEQYF TRBJ2-7 13 - - TRBV7-9
TGCGCCAGCAGCTTGGGAGACAGGGGTTGGGCAGATACGCAGTATTTT CASSLGDRGWADTQYF TRBJ2-3 16 few TRBD1 TRBV5-1
TGTGCCAGCAGTTTAGGGGCCGAGCAGTACTTC CASSLGAEQYF TRBJ2-7 11 - - TRBV27
TGTGCCTGCGTCGGGACTTTTAAAGAGACCCAGTACTTC CACVGTFKETQYF TRBJ2-5 13 - - TRBV30
TGTGCCAGTAGGGGCCTTTATAGGGGTCGGATGAACACTGAAGCTTTCTTT CASRGLYRGRMNTEAFF TRBJ1-1 17 - - TRBV19
TGTGCCACGCTAGAGACAGGGGGCGAAGAGACCCAGTACTTC CATLETGGEETQYF TRBJ2-5 14 medium-sized TRBD1 TRBV10-3
TGTGCCAGCAGCCCTTACTCCGGCTACGAGCAGTACTTC CASSPYSGYEQYF TRBJ2-7 13 few - TRBV27
TGTGCCAGCAGCGCGGCGGGGTGGCCGTACAATGAGCAGTTCTTC CASSAAGWPYNEQFF TRBJ2-1 15 few - TRBV9
TGTGCCAGCAGCGTAGGTCCAGGGGCCACAGATACGCAGTATTTT CASSVGPGATDTQYF TRBJ2-3 15 - - TRBV9
TGTGCCAGCTCCAAGGGCGGGGGATACAATGAGCAGTTCTTC CASSKGGGYNEQFF TRBJ2-1 14 few TRBD2 TRBV25-1
TGTGCCAGCAGTGAATCCCCAGAAGCGAACGAGCAGTACTTC CASSESPEANEQYF TRBJ2-7 14 - - TRBV6-1
TGCAGGGTTGAAGTGTCTAGCGGGGGCCGCACAGATACGCAGTATTTT CRVEVSSGGRTDTQYF TRBJ2-3 16 - TRBD2 TRBV29-1
TGCGCCAGCAGATCCCCCGGGGATACGCAGTATTTT CASRSPGDTQYF TRBJ2-3 12 - - TRBV4-1
TGTGCCAGCAGCCCCGAAGGTGGACAGGGGAATTCACCCCTCCACTTT CASSPEGGQGNSPLHF TRBJ1-6 16 - TRBD1 TRBV9
TGTGCCAGCAGAACCCCACAGGGTTTCTATGGCTACACCTTC CASRTPQGFYGYTF TRBJ1-2 14 - - TRBV6-5
TGTGCCAGCAGTTACTCGAACAGGGTCCACGAGCAGTACTTC CASSYSNRVHEQYF TRBJ2-7 14 few - TRBV6-6